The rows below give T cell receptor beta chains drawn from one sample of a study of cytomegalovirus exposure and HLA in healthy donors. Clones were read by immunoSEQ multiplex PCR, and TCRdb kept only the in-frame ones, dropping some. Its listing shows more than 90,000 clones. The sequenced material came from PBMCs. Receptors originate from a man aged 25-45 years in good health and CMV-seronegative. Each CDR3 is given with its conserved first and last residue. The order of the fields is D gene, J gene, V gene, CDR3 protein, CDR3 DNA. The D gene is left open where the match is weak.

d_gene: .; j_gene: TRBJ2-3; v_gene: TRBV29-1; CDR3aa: CSVGQSTDTQYF; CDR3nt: TGCAGCGTTGGACAGAGCACAGATACGCAGTATTTT
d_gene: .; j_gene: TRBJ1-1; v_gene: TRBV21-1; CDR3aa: CASSGHRGPTEAFF; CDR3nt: TGTGCCAGCAGCGGCCACAGGGGGCCCACTGAAGCTTTCTTT
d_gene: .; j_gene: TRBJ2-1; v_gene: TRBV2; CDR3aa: CASSEEGYAEQFF; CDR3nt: TGTGCCAGCAGTGAAGAGGGGTACGCTGAGCAGTTCTTC
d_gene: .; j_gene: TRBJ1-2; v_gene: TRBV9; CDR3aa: CASSETGFGYTF; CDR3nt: TGTGCCAGCAGCGAAACAGGGTTTGGCTACACCTTC
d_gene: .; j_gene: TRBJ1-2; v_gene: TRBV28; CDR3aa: CASSSDSLISVNYGYTF; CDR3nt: TGTGCCAGCAGCTCGGACAGTCTCATCTCCGTTAACTATGGCTACACCTTC
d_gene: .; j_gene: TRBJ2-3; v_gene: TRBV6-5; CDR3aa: CASRKRATDTQYF; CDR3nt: TGTGCCAGCAGAAAGCGGGCCACAGATACGCAGTATTTT
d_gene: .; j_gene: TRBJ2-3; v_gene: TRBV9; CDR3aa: CASSALGGGGTQYF; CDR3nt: TGTGCCAGCAGCGCCTTGGGCGGGGGCGGGACGCAGTATTTT
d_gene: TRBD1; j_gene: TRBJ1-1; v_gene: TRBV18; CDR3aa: CASSLHPGGQGDTEAFF; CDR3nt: TGTGCCAGCTCACTCCACCCAGGGGGACAGGGAGACACTGAAGCTTTCTTT
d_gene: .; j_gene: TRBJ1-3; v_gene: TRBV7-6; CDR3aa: CASSPQGPGNTIYF; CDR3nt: TGTGCCAGCAGCCCACAGGGACCTGGAAACACCATATATTTT
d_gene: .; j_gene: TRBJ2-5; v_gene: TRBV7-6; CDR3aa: CASSGRPEETQYF; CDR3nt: TGTGCCAGCTCCGGCAGGCCTGAGGAGACCCAGTACTTC
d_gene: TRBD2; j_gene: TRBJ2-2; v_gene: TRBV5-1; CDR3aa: CASDAGTTNTGELFF; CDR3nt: TGCGCCAGCGACGCCGGGACTACGAACACCGGGGAGCTGTTTTTT
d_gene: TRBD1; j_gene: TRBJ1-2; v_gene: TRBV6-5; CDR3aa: CASSYTDRVEGYTF; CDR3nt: TGTGCCAGCAGTTACACTGACAGGGTTGAAGGCTACACCTTC
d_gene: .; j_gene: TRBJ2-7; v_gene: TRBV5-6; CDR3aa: CASSPTGSHEQYF; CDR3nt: TGTGCCAGCAGCCCTACAGGGTCCCACGAGCAGTACTTC
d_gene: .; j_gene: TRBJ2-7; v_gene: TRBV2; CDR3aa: CASSEPLGGGVLYEQYF; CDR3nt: TGTGCCAGCAGTGAACCATTAGGCGGAGGGGTCCTTTACGAGCAGTACTTC
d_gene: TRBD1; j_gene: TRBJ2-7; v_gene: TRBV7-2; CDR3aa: CASSRNRGDTYEQYF; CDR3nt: TGTGCCAGCAGCCGAAACAGGGGCGACACCTACGAGCAGTACTTC
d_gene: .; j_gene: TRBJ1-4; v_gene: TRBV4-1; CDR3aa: CASSQFSLPSERLFF; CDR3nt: TGCGCCAGCAGCCAATTTTCCCTCCCTAGTGAGCGACTGTTTTTT
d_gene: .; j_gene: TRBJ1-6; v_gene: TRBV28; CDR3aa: CAWRGTLNSPLHF; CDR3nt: TGTGCCTGGAGGGGAACCTTAAATTCACCCCTCCACTTT
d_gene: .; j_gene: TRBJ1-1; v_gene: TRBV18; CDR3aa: CASSPRTATEAFF; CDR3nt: TGTGCCAGCTCACCCAGGACAGCCACTGAAGCTTTCTTT
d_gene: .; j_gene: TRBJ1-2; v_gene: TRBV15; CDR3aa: CATSRDRKSAPGGYTF; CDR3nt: TGTGCCACCAGCAGAGATCGAAAGAGCGCGCCGGGTGGCTACACCTTC
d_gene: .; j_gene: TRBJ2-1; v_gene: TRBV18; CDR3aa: CASSPSRAGDNEQFF; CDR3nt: TGTGCCAGCTCACCCTCCCGAGCAGGGGACAATGAGCAGTTCTTC
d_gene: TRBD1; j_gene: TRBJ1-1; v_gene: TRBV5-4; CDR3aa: CASSFGQGVNTEAFF; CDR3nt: TGTGCCAGCAGCTTTGGACAGGGGGTGAACACTGAAGCTTTCTTT
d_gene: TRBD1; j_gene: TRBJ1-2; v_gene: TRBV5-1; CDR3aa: CASSSTTGTGSGYTF; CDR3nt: TGCGCCAGCAGCTCGACTACGGGGACAGGGAGTGGCTACACCTTC
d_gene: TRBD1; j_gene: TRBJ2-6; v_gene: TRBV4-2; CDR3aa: CASSLGQGGSGANVLTF; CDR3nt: TGTGCCAGCAGCCTGGGACAGGGGGGCTCTGGGGCCAACGTCCTGACTTTC
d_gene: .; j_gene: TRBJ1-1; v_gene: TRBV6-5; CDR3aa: CASSYNRNTEAFF; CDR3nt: TGTGCCAGCAGTTACAACAGGAACACTGAAGCTTTCTTT
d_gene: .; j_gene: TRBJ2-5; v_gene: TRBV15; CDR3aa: CATSRVTLWEETQYF; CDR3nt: TGTGCCACCAGCAGAGTAACCCTCTGGGAGGAGACCCAGTACTTC
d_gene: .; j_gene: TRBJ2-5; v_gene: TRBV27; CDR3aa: CASSFWSRGQETQYF; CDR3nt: TGTGCCAGCAGTTTTTGGTCAAGGGGCCAAGAGACCCAGTACTTC
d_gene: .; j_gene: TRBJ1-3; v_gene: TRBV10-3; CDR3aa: CAIRSTAWGDGTIYF; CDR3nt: TGTGCCATCAGATCGACAGCTTGGGGGGATGGGACCATATATTTT
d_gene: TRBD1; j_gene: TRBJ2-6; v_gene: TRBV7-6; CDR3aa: CASSSETGGSGANVLTF; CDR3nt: TGTGCCAGCAGCTCGGAAACAGGGGGCTCTGGGGCCAACGTCCTGACTTTC